The clone carrying this T cell receptor (beta chain) was detected only a few times. Its antigen remains unidentified. J lost 3 bases, V lost 2 bases, and 7 bases had no gene match. CDR3 size: 17 residues. CDR1 is LGHNA, CDR2 YNFKEQ, per germline. Isolation of PBMCs was performed on 8.5 to 10 ml fresh peripheral blood. The sample comes from a study of T cells in Graves' hyperthyroidism and ophthalmopathy. Study findings and constraints: Ophthalmopathy was told apart from stable hyperthyroidism by a 13 V-J model. Blood held most thyroid clonotypes expanded above 0.001 frequency.

TCR beta CDR3 regions were amplified from RNA transcripts. The TCR CDR3 was amplified in a first-round RT-PCR using the HTBI primer set. MiXCR, applied by TCRdb to the multiplex PCR reads, yields one record per CDR3 protein. The sample contains roughly 530,000 distinct CDR3 sequences, 17% of which appear only once. Sequencing input: blood. The receptor was isolated from a woman younger than 30 with Graves' ophthalmopathy. The V gene is TRBV4-2, the J gene TRBJ1-1; 12 bases are a match to TRBD1. The chain's CDR3 is CASSQHRDRGPDTEAFF. The CDR3 nucleotides are TGTGCCAGCAGCCAACACCGGGACAGGGGGCCTGACACTGAAGCTTTCTTT.